This TCR beta chain was documented in a study of response to subunit inactivated influenza vaccine. Study-level points and caveats: Authors suggested each seasonal influenza vaccination recruits few new T cells.

TCRdb recomputed calls from the RT-PCR reads with MiXCR, one row per CDR3 protein. The sample holds about 620,000 distinct CDR3 sequences, around 10% seen once. Comments on this clonotype: The antigen is undetermined.

With 4 bases clipped from V and 2 bases from J, the junction kept 7 bases outside the gene matches. Germline V CDR1 and CDR2: SQVTM, ANQGSEA. The CDR3 has 14 residues. These data were likewise used in another study, on T cells expressing NK-cell markers. As that study records: The TCR beta cDNA came from 5'RACE template switching with UMIs. In five or six donors, dominant NKG2C+ clonotypes were about 1.0-8% of CD8+ T cells. There remained a lack of clarity about HCMV specificity of expanded NKG2C+ T cell clones.

The clonotype was recovered from a man aged 45-65 years who received an inactivated influenza vaccine. This chain joins TRBV29-1 and TRBJ2-7; 8 bases match TRBD1. The source was PBMCs from blood, collected on the day of vaccination. This CDR3 is CSVGSGTGAYEQYF. The CDR3 DNA sequence: TGCAGCGTTGGTTCTGGGACAGGAGCCTACGAGCAGTACTTC.